This TCR beta chain was captured in a study of T cell repertoires in cytomegalovirus infection. Overall study context: The study used recently identified HLA-C-restricted and well-studied HLA-B-restricted CMV epitopes.

The CDR3 totals 13 residues. V lost 7 bases to trimming and J lost 15 bases, with 22 bases between them. TCRdb itself ran the reads through MiXCR, one entry per CDR3 protein. The sample records about 310,000 distinct CDR3 sequences, around 25% being singletons. Points on this clonotype: The antigen remains undetermined.

Findings and limits, study-wide: The study identified carriers of CMV plus the relevant HLA from cumulative public TCR beta family frequency.

The TCR originated in a human donor in good health (CMV status not recorded). Some clones in this sample may be carry-over from other donors' samples. Sequences were derived from cultured PBMCs, sampled from culture after CMV antigen stimulation. J is TRBJ2-1 and V is TRBV12-3 or TRBV12-4, with a tentative D call TRBD2 (6 bases). The CDR3 protein is CASTESVGGIGFF. As DNA, the CDR3 is TGTGCCAGCACCGAGAGCGTCGGAGGGATAGGGTTCTTC.